Listed below are T cell receptor beta chains from one sample, sequenced in a study of regulatory T cells in long-lasting Graves disease. TCRdb used MiXCR to reprocess the multiplex PCR reads, holding one entry per CDR3 protein. The sample carries 350,000 to 450,000 distinct CDR3 sequences, under 15% recorded once. A further study also used this sample, focusing on T cells in Graves' hyperthyroidism and ophthalmopathy.

The source was peripheral blood mononuclear cells (PBMCs), collected at new diagnosis, from a patient treated with antithyroid drugs. These receptors came from a woman in her twenties or thirties with Graves disease. CDR3s include the opening cysteine and the closing phenylalanine or tryptophan. The D gene is left open where the match is weak. Clone size, where shown, is once, few, many, or a class for clones that have expanded.

v_gene,d_gene,j_gene,abundance,len,CDR3aa,CDR3nt
TRBV11-2,NA,TRBJ2-1,many,14,CASSLEAQVREQFF,TGTGCCAGCAGCTTAGAGGCACAAGTACGGGAGCAGTTCTTC
TRBV27,NA,TRBJ1-6,NA,15,CASSLFWGDDSPLHF,TGTGCCAGCAGCCTCTTTTGGGGAGACGATTCACCCCTCCACTTT
TRBV4-1,TRBD2,TRBJ2-7,few,16,CASSNPTSGTDYEQYF,TGCGCCAGCAGCAACCCGACTAGCGGGACCGACTACGAGCAGTACTTC
TRBV12-3/TRBV12-4,NA,TRBJ2-1,NA,15,CASSPQQELYNEQFF,TGTGCCAGCAGTCCCCAACAGGAACTCTACAATGAGCAGTTCTTC
TRBV19,TRBD1,TRBJ1-2,many,14,CASIPRDRVYGYTF,TGTGCCAGTATCCCCCGGGACAGGGTCTATGGCTACACCTTC
TRBV15,NA,TRBJ2-3,NA,13,CATSRDPGDTQYF,TGTGCCACCAGCAGAGATCCGGGAGATACGCAGTATTTT
TRBV4-1,TRBD2,TRBJ2-5,few,16,CASSQVGGSRQETQYF,TGCGCCAGCAGCCAAGTTGGCGGGAGCCGGCAAGAGACCCAGTACTTC
TRBV12-3/TRBV12-4,TRBD1,TRBJ1-4,many,14,CASSPDRGVGKLFF,TGTGCCAGCAGTCCTGACAGGGGCGTTGGAAAACTGTTTTTT
TRBV27,NA,TRBJ2-1,few,15,CASSPPPGLRNEQFF,TGTGCCAGCAGTCCCCCCCCGGGGTTAAGGAATGAGCAGTTCTTC
TRBV18,TRBD1,TRBJ2-7,few,15,CASSPSGTGSYEQYF,TGTGCCAGCTCACCCTCCGGGACAGGGTCCTACGAGCAGTACTTC
TRBV6-1,TRBD2,TRBJ2-7,many,17,CASSLPTFPASGYEQYF,TGTGCCAGCAGCTTACCCACCTTCCCGGCTAGCGGCTACGAGCAGTACTTC
TRBV12-3/TRBV12-4,TRBD2,TRBJ2-5,many,14,CASSLNLAGETQYF,TGTGCCAGCAGTCTTAACCTAGCGGGAGAGACCCAGTACTTC
TRBV7-3,NA,TRBJ2-3,few,15,CASSLTSANTDTQYF,TGTGCCAGCAGCTTAACTTCCGCGAACACAGATACGCAGTATTTT
TRBV5-1,NA,TRBJ2-1,many,15,CASSLAGTRNNEQFF,TGCGCCAGCAGCTTGGCCGGGACGAGAAACAATGAGCAGTTCTTC
TRBV13,NA,TRBJ2-4,many,17,CASSPSNRREAKNIQYF,TGTGCCAGCAGCCCCTCGAACAGGAGGGAGGCCAAAAACATTCAGTACTTC
TRBV19,TRBD1,TRBJ1-3,NA,14,CASRRDRAGNTIYF,TGTGCCTCCCGCAGGGACAGGGCTGGAAACACCATATATTTT
TRBV2,NA,TRBJ2-7,NA,15,CASRDPSGSIYEQYF,TGTGCCAGCAGGGATCCCTCCGGGTCAATCTACGAGCAGTACTTC
TRBV20-1,TRBD2,TRBJ2-3,few,12,CSAPGEGYTQYF,TGCAGCGCCCCGGGGGAGGGGTATACGCAGTATTTT
TRBV6-1,TRBD2,TRBJ2-7,many,14,CASSGTSPSYEQYF,TGTGCCAGCAGTGGGACTAGCCCATCCTACGAGCAGTACTTC
TRBV29-1,TRBD1,TRBJ2-1,NA,12,CSAGQGKGEQFF,TGCAGCGCCGGACAGGGAAAGGGTGAGCAGTTCTTC
TRBV5-1,NA,TRBJ2-5,few,16,CASSLRGQGWQETQYF,TGCGCCAGCAGTCTGAGGGGTCAGGGGTGGCAAGAGACCCAGTACTTC
TRBV5-8,NA,TRBJ1-3,few,15,CASSSLLSSGNTIYF,TGTGCCAGCAGCTCGTTATTAAGCTCTGGAAACACCATATATTTT
TRBV7-2,TRBD2,TRBJ2-7,many,17,CASSSERWTSVSYEQYF,TGTGCCAGCAGCTCCGAGCGCTGGACTAGCGTCTCCTACGAGCAGTACTTC
TRBV6-5,NA,TRBJ1-1,many,18,CASSYSVGPPAGDTEAFF,TGTGCCAGCAGTTACTCAGTGGGCCCGCCAGCAGGGGACACTGAAGCTTTCTTT
TRBV13,TRBD2,TRBJ2-7,many,17,CASSVRLAGGRGHEQYF,TGTGCCAGCAGCGTCAGACTAGCGGGAGGCCGGGGCCACGAGCAGTACTTC
TRBV5-6,TRBD1,TRBJ1-6,few,14,CASSLWDRVITLHF,TGTGCCAGCAGCTTATGGGACAGGGTAATCACCCTCCACTTT
TRBV18,NA,TRBJ2-7,few,15,CASSVRERSSYEQYF,TGTGCCAGCTCGGTACGGGAACGGAGCTCCTACGAGCAGTACTTC
TRBV6-2/TRBV6-3,NA,TRBJ2-1,many,21,CASSYPPNRASGILPNNEQFF,TGTGCCAGCAGTTACCCCCCGAACAGGGCAAGCGGGATACTTCCCAACAATGAGCAGTTCTTC
TRBV29-1,NA,TRBJ2-1,many,17,CSVEALPRASAYNEQFF,TGCAGCGTTGAAGCCTTACCTCGGGCTAGCGCGTACAATGAGCAGTTCTTC
TRBV7-9,TRBD2,TRBJ2-5,many,17,CASSSGGLAGIGETQYF,TGTGCCAGCAGTTCTGGGGGACTAGCGGGAATTGGAGAGACCCAGTACTTC
TRBV5-1,NA,TRBJ1-1,NA,15,CASSLGARIATEAFF,TGCGCCAGCAGCTTGGGAGCAAGGATAGCCACTGAAGCTTTCTTT
TRBV7-3,NA,TRBJ2-2,many,15,CASSFSGGYTGELFF,TGTGCCAGCAGCTTTTCGGGCGGCTACACCGGGGAGCTGTTTTTT
TRBV10-3,NA,TRBJ1-5,few,15,CAISESSQINQPQHF,TGTGCCATCAGTGAGTCTTCGCAGATCAATCAGCCCCAGCATTTT
TRBV29-1,NA,TRBJ2-7,many,10,CSVVGYEQYF,TGCAGCGTTGTGGGGTACGAGCAGTACTTC
TRBV28,TRBD1,TRBJ2-2,many,15,CASRLGQGGTGELFF,TGTGCCAGCAGATTGGGACAGGGGGGGACCGGGGAGCTGTTTTTT
TRBV3-1,NA,TRBJ2-7,many,15,CASSQDGGMVHEQYF,TGTGCCAGCAGCCAAGATGGGGGAATGGTGCACGAGCAGTACTTC
TRBV27,NA,TRBJ2-1,few,16,CASSLGERRVINEQFF,TGTGCCAGCAGCCTGGGAGAGAGGCGGGTGATCAATGAGCAGTTCTTC